What follows describes a single T cell receptor beta chain. The record originates from a study of T cell responses to AZD1222 COVID-19 vaccine. Study overall: Combined were second doses at about 4 or about 12 weeks.

Per germline, CDR1 SGDLS and CDR2 YYNGEE. The V end was cut by 0 bases, the J end by 5 bases, with 9 bases between. This CDR3 region has 14 residues. The protocol was immunoSEQ multiplex PCR, while the TCRdb copy is restricted to in-frame clones and leaves out a portion. The data hold some 120,000 clones, with 80% to 90% observed a single time. The sequenced sample was peripheral blood, obtained on day 0 of AZD1222 vaccination. The V gene is TRBV9, the J gene TRBJ2-1; maybe TRBD2 (6 bases). The sequence was obtained from an adult in good health. The CDR3: CASSVVGRDNEQFF. As DNA, the CDR3 is TGTGCCAGCAGCGTAGTCGGGAGAGACAATGAGCAGTTCTTC. The full variable domain, completed using reference TRBV9 and TRBJ2-1, is DSGVTQTPKHLITATGQRVTLRCSPRSGDLSVYWYQQSLDQGLQFLIQYYNGEERAKGNILERFSAQQFPDLHSELNLSSLELGDSALYFCASSVVGRDNEQFFGPGTRLTVL.